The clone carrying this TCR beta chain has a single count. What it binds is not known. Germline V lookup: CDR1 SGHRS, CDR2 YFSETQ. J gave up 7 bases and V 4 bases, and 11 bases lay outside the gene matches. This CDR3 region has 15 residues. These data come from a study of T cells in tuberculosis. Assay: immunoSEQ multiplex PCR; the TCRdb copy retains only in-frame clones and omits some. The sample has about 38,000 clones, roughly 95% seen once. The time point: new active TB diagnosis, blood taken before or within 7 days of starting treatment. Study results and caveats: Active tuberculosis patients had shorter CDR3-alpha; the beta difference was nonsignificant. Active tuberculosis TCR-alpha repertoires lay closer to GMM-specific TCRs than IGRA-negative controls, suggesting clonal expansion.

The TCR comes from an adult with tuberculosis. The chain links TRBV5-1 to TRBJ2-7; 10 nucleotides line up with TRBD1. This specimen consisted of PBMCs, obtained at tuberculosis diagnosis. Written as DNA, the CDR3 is TGCGCCAGCAGCGGAGGACAGGGGGTCCGCGAAGAGCAGTACTTC. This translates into CASSGGQGVREEQYF.